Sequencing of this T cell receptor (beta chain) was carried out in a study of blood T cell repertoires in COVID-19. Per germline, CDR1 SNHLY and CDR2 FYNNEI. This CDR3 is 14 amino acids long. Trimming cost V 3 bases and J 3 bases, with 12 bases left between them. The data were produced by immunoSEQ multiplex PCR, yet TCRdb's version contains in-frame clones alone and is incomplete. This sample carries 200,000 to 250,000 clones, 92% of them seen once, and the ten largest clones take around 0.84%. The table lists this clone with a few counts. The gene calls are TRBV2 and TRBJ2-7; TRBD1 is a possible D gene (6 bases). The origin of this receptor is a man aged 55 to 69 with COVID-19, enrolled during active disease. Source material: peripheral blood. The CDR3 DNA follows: TGTGCCAGCAGTGACCAAGGACAGAGCTACGAGCAGTACTTC. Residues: CASSDQGQSYEQYF.